The 5 T cell receptor beta chains below come from one sample, sequenced in a study of immune cell composition in non-small cell lung cancer. Normal lung sampling was at least 3 cm from the tumour, as distant as possible. Data came from immunoSEQ multiplex PCR; TCRdb stores just in-frame clones and leaves some out. The sample lists approximately 3,500 clones, over 70% seen once, with just under 30% in the top ten. Sequenced input: non-adjacent lung tissue. The receptor set was obtained from a human donor with non-small cell lung cancer.

This clone was counted between two and nine times. The chain uses TRBV2 and TRBJ1-2, with TRBD1 identical over 7 bases. After removal of 5 bases from V and 2 bases from J, the junction contained 11 bases not matched to a gene. Germline V CDR1 and CDR2: SNHLY, FYNNEI. The CDR3 loop spans 16 amino acids. CDR3 coding DNA: TGTGCCAGCAGTCCCCGGCGGAGGGGGCAGAACTATGGCTACACCTTC. Its protein product is CASSPRRRGQNYGYTF.

The rearrangement links TRBV6-4 to TRBJ1-5; D not resolved. Germline CDR1 MRHNA, CDR2 SNTAGT. This CDR3 has 13 amino acids. With 5 bases removed from V and 1 base from J, the gap between germline ends came to 6 bases. CDR3 residues: CASSPGSNQPQHF. The CDR3 DNA reads TGTGCCAGCAGTCCGGGGAGCAATCAGCCCCAGCATTTT.

The V gene is TRBV6-5, the J gene TRBJ1-1, with unresolved D. The V gene's germline CDR1 is MNHEY and CDR2 SVGAGI. CDR3 length: 14 residues. V dropped 10 bases and J dropped 0 bases, with 15 bases sitting between them. The DNA for the CDR3 is TGTGCCACCCGGGAGGGCCGCTTGAACACTGAAGCTTTCTTT. Translation gives CATREGRLNTEAFF.

The rearrangement joins TRBV7-3 to TRBJ2-1, with a tentative D call TRBD2 (6 bases). Trimming removed 2 bases from V and 5 bases from J, with 13 bases in between. The CDR3 runs 15 residues. The germline CDR1 and CDR2 sequences are SGHTA and FQGTGA. The CDR3 coding sequence is TGTGCCAGCAGCTTATATTCGGGGACTCACAATGAGCAGTTCTTC. Encoded protein: CASSLYSGTHNEQFF.

This clone showed up just once. This chain connects TRBV7-3 to TRBJ2-3; D is ambiguous. The V and J ends lost 2 bases and 8 bases respectively, with 11 bases between them. This CDR3 has 13 amino acids. Germline loops: CDR1 SGHTA, CDR2 FQGTGA. CDR3 bases: TGTGCCAGCAGCTTAGAGAGCCGAGGTACGCAGTATTTT. It is translated as CASSLESRGTQYF.